Below are 29 T cell receptor beta chains sequenced from a single sample in a study of T cell repertoires in cytomegalovirus infection. No cognate antigen is known for these TCRs. TCRdb passed the reads through MiXCR, listing each CDR3 protein once. The top ten clones hold approximately 15% of a sample with 360,000 or so distinct CDR3 sequences, around a third of them seen once. The source material was cultured PBMCs, sampled from culture after CMV antigen stimulation. These receptor sequences come from a human donor in good health (CMV status not recorded). Some clones in this sample may be carry-over from other donors' samples.

V and J are TRBV9 and TRBJ2-2; 11 bases agree with TRBD2. From germline, CDR1 is SGDLS and CDR2 YYNGEE. V trimming: 0 bases; J trimming: 5 bases; junction bases outside the gene matches: 3. The CDR3 length is 16 residues. CDR3 amino acids: CASSVDLAGGTGELFF. The CDR3, as DNA: TGTGCCAGCAGCGTAGATCTAGCGGGAGGAACCGGGGAGCTGTTTTTT.

This clonotype came up a few times. The V call is TRBV28, the J call TRBJ2-5, with D tentatively TRBD2 (5 bases). V was trimmed by 3 bases and J by 6 bases, leaving 14 bases between them. The CDR3 has 14 amino acids. Germline CDR1 MDHEN, CDR2 SYDVKM. The CDR3 region has the DNA TGTGCCAGCAGTTTTCCGGGAACTGGGCAGACCCAGTACTTC. Residues: CASSFPGTGQTQYF. The variable domain in full, with the rest retrieved from reference TRBV28 and TRBJ2-5, is DVKVTQSSRYLVKRTGEKVFLECVQDMDHENMFWYRQDPGLGLRLIYFSYDVKMKEKGDIPEGYSVSREKKERFSLILESASTNQTSMYLCASSFPGTGQTQYFGPGTRLLVL.

This chain connects TRBV12-3 or TRBV12-4 to TRBJ2-2; 11 bases are a match to TRBD2. J lost 6 bases, V lost 3 bases, and 6 bases had no gene match. This CDR3 has 16 amino acids. The CDR3 loop is CASSFLAGGVPGELFF. DNA of the CDR3: TGTGCCAGCAGTTTCCTAGCGGGAGGTGTCCCCGGGGAGCTGTTTTTT.

This clonotype was observed many times. This sequence joins TRBV7-9 and TRBJ2-5; D may correspond to TRBD1 or TRBD2 (5 bases each). Per the germline V gene, CDR1 is SEHNR and CDR2 is FQNEAQ (reference sequence). CDR3 length equals 13 residues. Trimming left V 6 bases short and J 7 bases short, with 15 bases between. CDR3 sequence: CASRMGRFVTQYF. The CDR3, as DNA: TGTGCCAGCAGAATGGGACGTTTTGTGACCCAGTACTTC.

This clonotype was recorded many times. CDR3 in amino acids: CASTPRETQYF. The CDR3 nucleotides read TGTGCCAGCACCCCGCGAGAGACCCAGTACTTC. The genes are TRBV7-9 and TRBJ2-5; D gene ambiguous. Trimming stripped 7 bases from V and 4 bases from J, with 7 bases between. Germline loops: CDR1 SEHNR, CDR2 FQNEAQ (reference sequence). This CDR3 region has 11 residues.

The gene calls are TRBV7-3 and TRBJ2-3; 7 bases align to TRBD2. V was pared by 5 bases and J by 2 bases, with 10 bases of the junction left unmatched. Germline-derived CDR1 and CDR2 are SGHTA and FQGTGA. The CDR3 extends over 16 amino acids. The CDR3 reads CASSPSIAGITDTQYF. The CDR3 DNA reads TGTGCCAGCAGCCCCAGTATAGCGGGTATCACAGATACGCAGTATTTT.

This clonotype was recorded at least ten times. The genes are TRBV12-3 or TRBV12-4 and TRBJ1-1, with D unresolved. The CDR3 totals 13 residues. Trimming removed 6 bases from V and 1 base from J, with 9 bases in between. DNA of the CDR3: TGTGCCAGCAGCTTAAAGCCGAACACTGAAGCTTTCTTT. Amino acids: CASSLKPNTEAFF.

This clonotype was observed once. The V call is TRBV4-3, the J call TRBJ2-7, with D perhaps TRBD1 or TRBD2 (5 bases each). Germline V gives CDR1 LGHNA, CDR2 YSLEER. Trimming removed 1 base at V and 7 bases at J, with 14 bases between. The CDR3 runs 14 residues. For the CDR3, the DNA is TGCGCCAGCAGCCAAGGAGTGGGGGTGGGAGAGCAGTACGTC. Its protein is CASSQGVGVGEQYV.

The V and J genes are TRBV28 and TRBJ2-1, with 7 nucleotides matching TRBD2. The CDR3 extends over 16 amino acids. Germline assignment: CDR1 MDHEN and CDR2 SYDVKM. Trimming cost V 5 bases and J 5 bases; bases outside gene matches: 12. In DNA form, the CDR3 reads TGTGCCAGCAGTCAATTTACCCTAGGGAGGGACAATGAGCAGTTCTTC. This encodes CASSQFTLGRDNEQFF.

This clonotype was recorded once. This sequence joins TRBV5-1 and TRBJ2-7, with 14 positions matching TRBD2. V shed 4 bases and J 5 bases; nucleotides not matched to a gene: 8. Germline V gene lookup returns CDR1 SGHRS and CDR2 YFSETQ. This CDR3 has 16 residues. The CDR3 loop is CASSQGTSGSVDEQYF. CDR3 nucleotides: TGCGCCAGCAGCCAAGGGACTAGCGGGAGTGTCGACGAGCAGTACTTC.

The chain combines TRBV6-1 with TRBJ2-7; no reliable D call. This CDR3 is built from 16 residues. From germline, CDR1 is MNHNS and CDR2 SASEGT. V lost 5 bases and J 2 bases, leaving 19 bases between the germline ends. The CDR3 protein is CASSRRLGIDPYEQYF. CDR3 DNA sequence: TGTGCCAGCAGTCGCCGACTTGGCATCGACCCCTACGAGCAGTACTTC.

A word on this clonotype: A clone one base away is much larger, so this may be a read error. The genes are TRBV7-2 and TRBJ2-1; 8 nucleotides line up with TRBD2. Germline loops: CDR1 SGHTA, CDR2 FQGNSA. This CDR3 comprises 20 residues. The ends lost 1 base at V and 11 bases at J; junction bases unmatched: 25. In DNA, the CDR3 is TGTGCCAGCAGCTTAGAACCTACTAGCGGTACGTCCCTTCTATGGGGCAAGCAGTTCTTC. It is translated as CASSLEPTSGTSLLWGKQFF.

Here the CDR3 reads CASSLAPGTYEQYV. The CDR3 DNA follows: TGTGCCAGCAGCTTAGCCCCGGGTACCTACGAGCAGTACGTC. This chain connects TRBV7-2 to TRBJ2-7, with D hard to call. From germline, CDR1 is SGHTA and CDR2 FQGNSA. V was pared by 0 bases and J by 2 bases, with 8 bases between. The CDR3 covers 14 residues.

This clonotype was seen a handful of times. The chain joins TRBV15 to TRBJ2-2; 12 nucleotides align to TRBD2. With 5 bases clipped from V and 6 bases from J, the junction kept 4 bases outside the gene matches. CDR1 and CDR2 (germline): LNHNV, YYDKDF (reference sequence). The CDR3 runs to 15 residues. The CDR3 DNA reads as TGTGCCACCAGCCCTCTAGCGGGAGGGCCCGGGGAGCTGTTTTTT. Translation gives CATSPLAGGPGELFF. The full variable domain, completed using reference TRBV15 and TRBJ2-2, is DAMVIQNPRYQVTQFGKPVTLSCSQTLNHNVMYWYQQKSSQAPKLLFHYYDKDFNNEADTPDNFQSRRPNTSFCFLDIRSPGLGDTAMYLCATSPLAGGPGELFFGEGSRLTVL.

In its sample, this clonotype was seen a few times. CDR3 protein: CASSRAMADTQYF. The CDR3 DNA is TGTGCCAGCAGCAGGGCCATGGCAGATACGCAGTATTTT. The gene calls are TRBV9 and TRBJ2-3, with D unresolved. There are 13 residues in the CDR3. Germline V gives CDR1 SGDLS, CDR2 YYNGEE. Trimming shortened V by 4 bases and J by 4 bases, and 10 bases separated the two germline ends.

This clonotype has just a few counts. The chain employs TRBV11-2 and TRBJ2-7, with 8 bases that match TRBD2. With V trimmed by 3 bases and J by 4 bases, 8 bases remained unmatched. The CDR3 is made up of 15 amino acids. CDR1 is SGHAT and CDR2 is FQNNGV in the germline V gene. The chain's CDR3 is CASSLIAGTLYEQYV. The CDR3 DNA reads as TGTGCCAGCAGCTTGATAGCGGGGACCTTATACGAGCAGTACGTC.

About this clonotype itself: This likely comes from a read error, as the CDR3 has no conserved phenylalanine or tryptophan at its end. This sequence joins TRBV20-1 and TRBJ2-3; possibly TRBD2 for D (5 bases). CDR1 and CDR2 (germline): DFQATT, SNEGSKA (reference sequence). The CDR3 spans 14 residues. V shed 2 bases and J shed 6 bases, with 15 bases lying between them. The CDR3 region is CSARSTSQEDTQYY. The CDR3 DNA reads as TGCAGTGCTAGATCCACTAGTCAGGAGGATACGCAGTATTAT.

In this sample, this clonotype turned up a few times. The chain links TRBV7-2 to TRBJ1-4; D is unclear. V was cut by 3 bases and J by 5 bases, with 4 bases left in between. Per germline, CDR1 SGHTA and CDR2 FQGNSA. The CDR3 is made up of 12 amino acids. The CDR3 bases are TGTGCCAGCAGCTTCCCGAATGAAAAACTGTTTTTT. Translated: CASSFPNEKLFF.

The chain is built from TRBV18 and TRBJ2-7; 12 bases agree with TRBD1. The V gene end was trimmed by 0 bases and the J gene end by 6 bases; junction bases not matched to a gene: 6. The germline V gene has CDR1 KGHSH and CDR2 LQKENI. This CDR3 is built from 16 residues. This CDR3 is CASSPPRGTGGVEQYF. CDR3 nucleotides: TGTGCCAGCTCACCACCCCGGGGGACAGGGGGCGTCGAGCAGTACTTC.

In its sample, this clonotype was seen a few times. The gene calls are TRBV27 and TRBJ2-7, with no clear D. Trimming pared 5 bases from V and 0 bases from J, leaving 11 bases between. The CDR3 totals 14 residues. CDR1 and CDR2 from the germline V gene are MNHEY and SMNVEV (reference sequence). The CDR3 DNA reads as TGTGCCAGCAGTCCTTCGTCCTACTCCTACGAGCAGTACGTC. Translated: CASSPSSYSYEQYV.

The V and J genes are TRBV6-2 or TRBV6-3 and TRBJ2-7; a possible D gene is TRBD2 (5 bases). V gave up 4 bases and J gave up 3 bases, with 10 bases separating them. In germline, CDR1 is MNHEY, CDR2 SVGEGT. The CDR3 consists of 13 residues. CDR3 sequence: CASSSRGSYEQYV. Written as DNA, the CDR3 is TGTGCCAGCAGTTCTCGTGGGAGCTACGAGCAGTACGTC.

The V gene is TRBV5-6, the J gene TRBJ2-7, with TRBD1 as a possible D gene (6 bases). Trimming removed 2 bases at V and 0 bases at J, with 9 bases between. There are 14 residues in the CDR3. The germline gives CDR1 SGHDT, CDR2 YYEEEE. The CDR3 is CASSFDRSSYEQYF. DNA of the CDR3: TGTGCCAGCAGCTTCGACAGGTCCTCCTACGAGCAGTACTTC.

This clonotype was detected once. V usage is TRBV27 and J usage is TRBJ2-7, with D unresolved. Trimming left V 1 base short and J 6 bases short, with 19 bases between. This CDR3 is built from 16 residues. Germline V CDR1 and CDR2: MNHEY, SMNVEV (reference sequence). CDR3: CASSLWAVTPPGEQYF. CDR3 nucleotides: TGTGCCAGCAGTTTATGGGCCGTCACCCCCCCGGGCGAGCAGTACTTC.

The chain carries TRBV4-3 and TRBJ2-7, with 8 bases that match TRBD1. J lost 3 bases, V lost 0 bases, and 7 bases had no gene match. The length of the CDR3 is 16 residues. Germline values: CDR1 LGHNA, CDR2 YSLEER. This CDR3 reads CASSQELPDRDYEQYF. The CDR3 coding sequence is TGCGCCAGCAGCCAAGAGCTCCCGGACAGGGACTACGAGCAGTACTTC.

J is TRBJ2-1 and V is TRBV5-4, with TRBD1 identical over 8 bases. Germline V CDR1 and CDR2: SGHNT, YYREEE (reference sequence). Germline trimming cut 1 base from V and 9 bases from J; bases unmatched to any gene: 9. This CDR3 region has 15 residues. This CDR3 reads CASSLTGTGPGEQFF. The DNA for the CDR3 is TGTGCCAGCAGCTTGACCGGGACAGGCCCAGGTGAGCAGTTCTTC.

The chain uses TRBV5-1 and TRBJ2-3; 7 nucleotides align to TRBD1. From germline, CDR1 is SGHRS and CDR2 YFSETQ. The CDR3 contains 15 residues. After removal of 5 bases from V and 5 bases from J, the junction contained 11 bases not matched to a gene. Here the CDR3 reads CASRYTGDRGDTQYF. The CDR3 region has the DNA TGCGCCAGCAGGTATACAGGGGATCGCGGAGATACGCAGTATTTT.

The J gene is TRBJ1-4, the V gene TRBV2; D possibly corresponds to TRBD1 (6 bases). There are 13 residues in the CDR3. Germline CDR1 and CDR2: SNHLY and FYNNEI. V was clipped by 6 bases and J by 8 bases, with 13 bases between them. The CDR3 region has the DNA TGTGCCAGCAGCGCCGGGACAATGGAAAAACTGTTTTTT. Translation: CASSAGTMEKLFF.

The chain joins TRBV7-8 to TRBJ1-5; TRBD1 matches 9 bases. The V gene's germline CDR1 is SGHVS and CDR2 FQNEAQ. The CDR3 covers 16 residues. V shed 4 bases and J 0 bases; nucleotides not matched to a gene: 4. The DNA of the CDR3 is TGTGCCAGCAGCTCTTCGACAGGGGGTAGCAATCAGCCCCAGCATTTT. This gives the protein CASSSSTGGSNQPQHF. Filled out from reference TRBV7-8 and TRBJ1-5, the complete variable domain reads GAGVSQSPRYKVAKRGQDVALRCDPISGHVSLFWYQQALGQGPEFLTYFQNEAQLDKSGLPSDRFFAERPEGSVSTLKIQRTQQEDSAVYLCASSSSTGGSNQPQHFGDGTRLSIL.

Many counts were recorded for this clonotype. This sequence joins TRBV7-2 and TRBJ2-1; D possibly corresponds to TRBD2 (6 bases). With 3 bases removed from V and 9 bases from J, the gap between germline ends came to 12 bases. This CDR3 has 13 amino acids. Germline V gene lookup returns CDR1 SGHTA and CDR2 FQGNSA. The CDR3 loop reads CASSLEGFSEQFF. The CDR3 DNA sequence: TGTGCCAGCAGCTTGGAGGGTTTCAGTGAGCAGTTCTTC.